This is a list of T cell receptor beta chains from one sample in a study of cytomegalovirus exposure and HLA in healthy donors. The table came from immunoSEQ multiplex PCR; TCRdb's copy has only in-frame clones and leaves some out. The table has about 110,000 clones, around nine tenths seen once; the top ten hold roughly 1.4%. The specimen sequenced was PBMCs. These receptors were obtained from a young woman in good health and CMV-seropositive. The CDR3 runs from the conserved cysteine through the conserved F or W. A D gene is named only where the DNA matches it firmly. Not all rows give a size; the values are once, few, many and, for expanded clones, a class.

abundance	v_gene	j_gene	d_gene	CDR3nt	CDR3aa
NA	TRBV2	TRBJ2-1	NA	TGTGCCAGCAGTTTCCATCTGCAGGGCCCCTACAATGAGCAGTTCTTC	CASSFHLQGPYNEQFF
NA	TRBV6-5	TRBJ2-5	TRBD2	TGTGCCAGCAGTTACAGGCGGGGGAAAGAGACCCAGTACTTC	CASSYRRGKETQYF
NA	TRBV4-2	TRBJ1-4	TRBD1	TGTGCCAGCAGCCAAGGGGACAGTAATGAAAAACTGTTTTTT	CASSQGDSNEKLFF
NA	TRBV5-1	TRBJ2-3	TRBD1	TGCGCCAGCAGCTTGCGGGACAGCTCTGGCACAGATACGCAGTATTTT	CASSLRDSSGTDTQYF
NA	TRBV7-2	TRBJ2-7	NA	TGTGCCAGCAGCTTATTCTCGGGGGGCGGCTCCTACGAGCAGTACTTC	CASSLFSGGGSYEQYF
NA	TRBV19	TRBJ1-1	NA	TGTGCCAGTAGTATGATACAGGGTCGCACTGAAGCTTTCTTT	CASSMIQGRTEAFF
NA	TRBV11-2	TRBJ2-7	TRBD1	TGTGCCAGCAGCTCGACAGGGGAAGGCGAGCAGTACTTC	CASSSTGEGEQYF
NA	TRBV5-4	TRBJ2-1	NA	TGTGCCAGCAGCTTGAGGTGGGGGGATGAGCAGTTCTTC	CASSLRWGDEQFF
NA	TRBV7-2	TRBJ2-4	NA	TGTGCCAGCAGCTTAGGGCAAAACATTCAGTACTTC	CASSLGQNIQYF
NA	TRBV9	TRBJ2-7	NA	TGTGCCAGCAGCGTAGAACCAGGCTCCTACGAGCAGTACTTC	CASSVEPGSYEQYF
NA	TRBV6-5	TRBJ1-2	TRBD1	TGTGCCAGCAGTTACAACAGGGGTACTAGCCATGGCTACACCTTC	CASSYNRGTSHGYTF
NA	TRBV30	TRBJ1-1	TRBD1	TGTGCCTGGATTCGTACAGGGGTGGCTGAAGCTTTCTTT	CAWIRTGVAEAFF
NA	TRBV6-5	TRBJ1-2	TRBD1	TGTGCCAGCAGGACAGGGGGTGGCTACACCTTC	CASRTGGGYTF
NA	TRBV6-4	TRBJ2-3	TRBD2	TGTGCCAGCAGTGACCGGGCGGGGGGGACAGATACGCAGTATTTT	CASSDRAGGTDTQYF
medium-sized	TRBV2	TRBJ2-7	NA	TGTGCCAGCAGTGAATGGGGGGACAGTAACACATTCTACGAGCAGTACTTC	CASSEWGDSNTFYEQYF
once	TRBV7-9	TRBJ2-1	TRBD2	TGTGCCAGCAGCCGGGTAGCGGGAGGGGCTGAGCAGTTCTTC	CASSRVAGGAEQFF
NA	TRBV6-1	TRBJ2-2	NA	TGTGCCAGCAGTGAAGTCCAGGTATCGTCCGGGGAGCTGTTTTTT	CASSEVQVSSGELFF
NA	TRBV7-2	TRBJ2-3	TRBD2	TGTGCCACCAAGACTAGCGGGGGCACAGATACGCAGTATTTT	CATKTSGGTDTQYF
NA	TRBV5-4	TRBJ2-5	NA	TGTGCCAGCAGCCTAACCGGTAAGGGGAAGGACCAAGAGACCCAGTACTTC	CASSLTGKGKDQETQYF
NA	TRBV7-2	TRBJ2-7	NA	TGTGCCAGCAGCTTAGGGCTAGTACCTGACGAGCAGTACTTC	CASSLGLVPDEQYF
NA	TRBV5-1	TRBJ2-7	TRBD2	TGCGCCAGCAGTCACTTTGCTAGCGGACCAATCTCCTACGAGCAGTACTTC	CASSHFASGPISYEQYF
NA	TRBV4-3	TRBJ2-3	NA	TGCGCCAGCAGCCCCCTTTTAGGGAGCCCCACAGATACGCAGTATTTT	CASSPLLGSPTDTQYF
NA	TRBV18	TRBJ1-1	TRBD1	TGTGCCAGCTCACCGAGACAGGGCTCTAACACTGAAGCTTTCTTT	CASSPRQGSNTEAFF
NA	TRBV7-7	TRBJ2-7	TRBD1	TGTGCCAGCAGCCCCCGACAGGGGAGCAACGAGCAGTACTTC	CASSPRQGSNEQYF